This T cell receptor beta chain comes out of a study of CD8 T cells in Susac syndrome. RNA in amounts of 0.5 to 1 ug was reverse transcribed with random hexamers. TCR beta CDR3 was amplified by immunoSEQ multiplex PCR. This amplification extended across 54 Vbeta and 13 Jbeta segments. TCRdb reprocessed the immunoSEQ multiplex PCR reads with MiXCR, giving one entry per CDR3 protein. The data contain about 73,000 distinct CDR3 sequences, about 95% of them singletons. The CD8+ and CD4+ T cells were negatively isolated, with the TEMRA cells enriched by FACS. Germline loops: CDR1 SGHVS, CDR2 FQNEAQ. The CDR3 loop spans 17 amino acids. The germline V and J ends were trimmed by 4 bases and 0 bases, with 16 bases remaining between them.

The clonotype comes from a human donor with multiple sclerosis. Sequencing was performed on CD8+ T cells from PBMCs. This chain links TRBV7-8 with TRBJ2-1; D might be TRBD2 (5 bases). DNA of the CDR3: TGTGCCAGCAGCTACGAGGAGAGGGAAACCTCCTACAATGAGCAGTTCTTC. Encoded protein: CASSYEERETSYNEQFF.